This TCR beta chain was identified during a study of kidney transplant recipient with SARS-CoV-2 infection. Per germline, CDR1 SGHRS and CDR2 YFSETQ. V was shortened by 0 bases and J by 4 bases, with 10 bases between the two germline ends. The CDR3 runs to 15 residues. TCRdb passed the reads through MiXCR, listing each CDR3 protein once. The sample has about 240,000 distinct CDR3 sequences, about 28% seen once; the top ten hold nearly 7.5%. This clonotype has ten or more counts. The V and J genes are TRBV5-1 and TRBJ2-2, with D perhaps being TRBD1 or TRBD2 (6 bases each). The receptor comes from a male patient between 25 and 39 years old who had COVID-19 and was a kidney transplant recipient. The graft donor may have contributed some T cells. Material: a blood sample, obtained at baseline and between days 110 and 120 from a kidney transplant recipient. The CDR3 loop reads CASSLEGGGTGELFF. CDR3 nucleotide sequence: TGCGCCAGCAGCTTGGAAGGAGGGGGCACCGGGGAGCTGTTTTTT.